These T cell receptor beta chains were read from a single sample in a study of T cell responses to AZD1222 COVID-19 vaccine. Sequencing was performed with immunoSEQ multiplex PCR; in TCRdb, only in-frame clones are kept and a portion is missing. This sample has some 140,000 clones; 93% occur once, and the top ten carry more than 2.5%. Source: peripheral blood, taken on day 0 of AZD1222 vaccination. The receptors here all came from an adult in good health. The CDR3 runs from the conserved cysteine through the conserved F or W. The order of the fields is D gene, clone size, J gene, V gene, CDR3 DNA, CDR3 protein. The D gene is left open where the match is weak. Not all rows give a size; the values are once, few, many and, for expanded clones, a class.

d_call: NA; clone_size: NA; j_call: TRBJ2-5; v_call: TRBV19; cdr3_nt: TGTGCCAGTAGTATTGGAACGCGACAAGAGACCCAGTACTTC; cdr3_aa: CASSIGTRQETQYF
d_call: NA; clone_size: NA; j_call: TRBJ2-1; v_call: TRBV30; cdr3_nt: TGTGCCTGGAGCGCGTCCGACAATGAGCAGTTCTTC; cdr3_aa: CAWSASDNEQFF
d_call: TRBD1; clone_size: NA; j_call: TRBJ1-5; v_call: TRBV5-6; cdr3_nt: TGTGCCAGCAGCTTTTACGCAGGGGGCCCCAATCAGCCCCAGCATTTT; cdr3_aa: CASSFYAGGPNQPQHF
d_call: NA; clone_size: many; j_call: TRBJ2-7; v_call: TRBV5-6; cdr3_nt: TGTGCCAGCAGCCCCAGATCACTCGCGAGCTCCTACGAGCAGTACTTC; cdr3_aa: CASSPRSLASSYEQYF
d_call: NA; clone_size: NA; j_call: TRBJ2-4; v_call: TRBV30; cdr3_nt: TGTGCCTGGACCCTAGGAGGGTTTGCGGACATTCAGTACTTC; cdr3_aa: CAWTLGGFADIQYF
d_call: TRBD1; clone_size: NA; j_call: TRBJ1-1; v_call: TRBV6-4; cdr3_nt: TGTGCCAGCAGCCCCACAGGGGTAGCCACTGAAGCTTTCTTT; cdr3_aa: CASSPTGVATEAFF
d_call: NA; clone_size: NA; j_call: TRBJ1-5; v_call: TRBV28; cdr3_nt: TGTGCCAGCAGGCTACCGGGACGTACCAATCAGCCCCAGCATTTT; cdr3_aa: CASRLPGRTNQPQHF
d_call: TRBD2; clone_size: NA; j_call: TRBJ2-1; v_call: TRBV27; cdr3_nt: TGTGCCAGCAGCGGACTAGCGGGGTCAAGGGCGGGGGAGCAGTTCTTC; cdr3_aa: CASSGLAGSRAGEQFF
d_call: TRBD1; clone_size: NA; j_call: TRBJ2-5; v_call: TRBV7-9; cdr3_nt: TGTGCCAGCAGCTTAGAAAGACGGGGACAGGGGCGAGAGACCCAGTACTTC; cdr3_aa: CASSLERRGQGRETQYF
d_call: NA; clone_size: NA; j_call: TRBJ1-3; v_call: TRBV28; cdr3_nt: TGTGCCAGCAGTGCTGGGGGAAGGTCTGGAAACACCATATATTTT; cdr3_aa: CASSAGGRSGNTIYF
d_call: TRBD1; clone_size: NA; j_call: TRBJ1-1; v_call: TRBV5-1; cdr3_nt: TGCGCCAGCAGCTCGGGGACAGCAAAGAACACTGAAGCTTTCTTT; cdr3_aa: CASSSGTAKNTEAFF
d_call: NA; clone_size: NA; j_call: TRBJ1-1; v_call: TRBV7-2; cdr3_nt: TGTGCCAGCAGCTTACAGGTGAACACTGAAGCTTTCTTT; cdr3_aa: CASSLQVNTEAFF
d_call: NA; clone_size: once; j_call: TRBJ2-7; v_call: TRBV7-2; cdr3_nt: TGTGCCAGCAGCTTAGAGGGTTACTACGAGCAGTACTTC; cdr3_aa: CASSLEGYYEQYF
d_call: TRBD1; clone_size: NA; j_call: TRBJ1-6; v_call: TRBV11-1; cdr3_nt: TGTGCCAGCGCTATAGGACAGGGAAATTCACCCCTCCACTTT; cdr3_aa: CASAIGQGNSPLHF
d_call: NA; clone_size: NA; j_call: TRBJ2-3; v_call: TRBV6-5; cdr3_nt: TGTGCCAGCAGTTACGGCAGTGTGGCAGATACGCAGTATTTT; cdr3_aa: CASSYGSVADTQYF
d_call: NA; clone_size: NA; j_call: TRBJ2-1; v_call: TRBV28; cdr3_nt: TGTGCCACCCTAGCAGGTGAGCAGTTCTTC; cdr3_aa: CATLAGEQFF
d_call: TRBD2; clone_size: NA; j_call: TRBJ2-3; v_call: TRBV19; cdr3_nt: TGTGCCAGTAGGACTAGCGGCACAGATACGCAGTATTTT; cdr3_aa: CASRTSGTDTQYF
d_call: NA; clone_size: NA; j_call: TRBJ1-1; v_call: TRBV28; cdr3_nt: TGTGCCAGCAGTTTACCGAGGGAGGGGTCAATTAGCACTGAAGCTTTCTTT; cdr3_aa: CASSLPREGSISTEAFF
d_call: TRBD2; clone_size: NA; j_call: TRBJ2-5; v_call: TRBV27; cdr3_nt: TGTGCCAGCAGACCCTCGGGACTACCATACCAAGAGACCCAGTACTTC; cdr3_aa: CASRPSGLPYQETQYF
d_call: TRBD1; clone_size: NA; j_call: TRBJ2-5; v_call: TRBV3-1/TRBV3-2; cdr3_nt: TGTGCCAGCAGCCGTACGACCGGGACAGCCGACTTC; cdr3_aa: CASSRTTGTADF
d_call: NA; clone_size: once; j_call: TRBJ1-5; v_call: TRBV27; cdr3_nt: TGTGCCAGCAGTTTAATTCAGGGGCTCAGTATTCAGCCCCAGCATTTT; cdr3_aa: CASSLIQGLSIQPQHF
d_call: TRBD1; clone_size: NA; j_call: TRBJ1-2; v_call: TRBV7-9; cdr3_nt: TGTGCCAGCAGCGCCCTGACAGGGTATGGCTACACCTTC; cdr3_aa: CASSALTGYGYTF
d_call: TRBD1; clone_size: NA; j_call: TRBJ1-1; v_call: TRBV7-2; cdr3_nt: TGTGCCAGCAGCGCGGACAGGGGCTTAAACACTGAAGCTTTCTTT; cdr3_aa: CASSADRGLNTEAFF
d_call: NA; clone_size: NA; j_call: TRBJ2-3; v_call: TRBV15; cdr3_nt: TGTGCCACCAGCAGAGATCCCGTTAGCTGGAGCACAGATACGCAGTATTTT; cdr3_aa: CATSRDPVSWSTDTQYF
d_call: NA; clone_size: NA; j_call: TRBJ1-1; v_call: TRBV6-1; cdr3_nt: TGTGCCAGCAGTGAGCAGGTTAGGACTGAAGCTTTCTTT; cdr3_aa: CASSEQVRTEAFF
d_call: TRBD1; clone_size: NA; j_call: TRBJ1-1; v_call: TRBV6-6; cdr3_nt: TGTGCCAGCAGTTCCCCAGGGGGCAAGGTTGGGGAAGCTTTCTTT; cdr3_aa: CASSSPGGKVGEAFF
d_call: TRBD2; clone_size: NA; j_call: TRBJ2-5; v_call: TRBV29-1; cdr3_nt: TGCAGCGGTGGGACTAGCGGGGCAGAGGGGGAGACCCAGTACTTC; cdr3_aa: CSGGTSGAEGETQYF
d_call: TRBD2; clone_size: NA; j_call: TRBJ2-3; v_call: TRBV5-1; cdr3_nt: TGCGCCAGCACCCCGGGAAGCGGGGGAGGGAGCACAGATACGCAGTATTTT; cdr3_aa: CASTPGSGGGSTDTQYF
d_call: TRBD2; clone_size: NA; j_call: TRBJ2-3; v_call: TRBV9; cdr3_nt: TGTGCCAGCAGCTTCGGACTAGTCGGGGATACGCAGTATTTT; cdr3_aa: CASSFGLVGDTQYF
d_call: NA; clone_size: NA; j_call: TRBJ2-3; v_call: TRBV9; cdr3_nt: TGTGCCAGCAGCTCCAGGGCCAGTAGCACAGATACGCAGTATTTT; cdr3_aa: CASSSRASSTDTQYF
d_call: NA; clone_size: NA; j_call: TRBJ1-2; v_call: TRBV9; cdr3_nt: TGTGCCAGCAGTGAAACAGGGTCCCTCTATGGCTACACCTTC; cdr3_aa: CASSETGSLYGYTF
d_call: TRBD1; clone_size: NA; j_call: TRBJ2-1; v_call: TRBV20-1; cdr3_nt: TGCAGTGCTAGTGGGGACAGATACTCCTACAATGAGCAGTTCTTC; cdr3_aa: CSASGDRYSYNEQFF
d_call: NA; clone_size: NA; j_call: TRBJ1-5; v_call: TRBV24-1; cdr3_nt: TGTGCCACCAGTGCGCCGGGGGGGGTAGGAGGGAATCAGCCCCAGCATTTT; cdr3_aa: CATSAPGGVGGNQPQHF
d_call: TRBD1; clone_size: NA; j_call: TRBJ1-1; v_call: TRBV29-1; cdr3_nt: TGCAGCGGAAACAGGGGCAACACTGAAGCTTTCTTT; cdr3_aa: CSGNRGNTEAFF
d_call: NA; clone_size: NA; j_call: TRBJ1-3; v_call: TRBV18; cdr3_nt: TGTGCCAGCTCACCTAACACGGGAAACACCATATATTTT; cdr3_aa: CASSPNTGNTIYF
d_call: NA; clone_size: NA; j_call: TRBJ2-1; v_call: TRBV6-5; cdr3_nt: TGTGCCAGCAGCCCCGACAGTTACAATGAGCAGTTCTTC; cdr3_aa: CASSPDSYNEQFF
d_call: TRBD1; clone_size: few; j_call: TRBJ1-3; v_call: TRBV2; cdr3_nt: TGTGCCAGCAGCGGACAGGGGAACTCTGGAAACACCATATATTTT; cdr3_aa: CASSGQGNSGNTIYF
d_call: NA; clone_size: NA; j_call: TRBJ2-3; v_call: TRBV2; cdr3_nt: TGTGCCAGCAGTTGGGCCCTCTGGTCGGAGGGCACAGATACGCAGTATTTT; cdr3_aa: CASSWALWSEGTDTQYF
d_call: NA; clone_size: NA; j_call: TRBJ2-7; v_call: TRBV20-1; cdr3_nt: TGCAGTGCTCGGGACTACGAGCAGTACTTC; cdr3_aa: CSARDYEQYF
d_call: NA; clone_size: NA; j_call: TRBJ1-2; v_call: TRBV28; cdr3_nt: TGTGCCAGCAGGGATCAGATATATGGCTACACCTTC; cdr3_aa: CASRDQIYGYTF
d_call: NA; clone_size: NA; j_call: TRBJ1-5; v_call: TRBV6-5; cdr3_nt: TGTGCCAGCAGCCGAAGTTCCTTAGCAAATCAGCCCCAGCATTTT; cdr3_aa: CASSRSSLANQPQHF
d_call: TRBD1; clone_size: NA; j_call: TRBJ2-2; v_call: TRBV15; cdr3_nt: TGTGCCACCAGCGCCCGAGACAGGGGCGGCGGGGAGCTGTTTTTT; cdr3_aa: CATSARDRGGGELFF
d_call: TRBD1; clone_size: NA; j_call: TRBJ1-2; v_call: TRBV5-1; cdr3_nt: TGCGCCAGCAGCTTTCGACAGGGGAATGGCTACACCTTC; cdr3_aa: CASSFRQGNGYTF
d_call: NA; clone_size: NA; j_call: TRBJ1-3; v_call: TRBV11-3; cdr3_nt: TGTGCCAGCAGCATGGGACTTTCCGCGACGGGAAACACCATATATTTT; cdr3_aa: CASSMGLSATGNTIYF
d_call: NA; clone_size: NA; j_call: TRBJ1-2; v_call: TRBV27; cdr3_nt: TGTGCCAGCGCCTCCCTGGGGGCGGGAGGTGGCTACACCTTC; cdr3_aa: CASASLGAGGGYTF
d_call: TRBD1; clone_size: NA; j_call: TRBJ1-1; v_call: TRBV11-3; cdr3_nt: TGTGCCAGCAGCCTCACCGGGACAGCGAACACTGAAGCTTTCTTT; cdr3_aa: CASSLTGTANTEAFF
d_call: NA; clone_size: NA; j_call: TRBJ2-2; v_call: TRBV24-1; cdr3_nt: TGTGCCACCAGTGAAAGGGAGCACACCGGGGAGCTGTTTTTT; cdr3_aa: CATSEREHTGELFF
d_call: NA; clone_size: NA; j_call: TRBJ1-1; v_call: TRBV5-6; cdr3_nt: TGTGCCAGCAGCTGGGGATTCACTGAAGCTTTCTTT; cdr3_aa: CASSWGFTEAFF
d_call: TRBD1; clone_size: few; j_call: TRBJ2-7; v_call: TRBV4-1; cdr3_nt: TGCGCCAGCAGCCAACAAGGGGGGACAGGGGCCTCCTACGAGCAGTACTTC; cdr3_aa: CASSQQGGTGASYEQYF
d_call: NA; clone_size: NA; j_call: TRBJ2-3; v_call: TRBV12-3/TRBV12-4; cdr3_nt: TGTGCCAGCAGTTTCTCGGGCACAGATACGCAGTATTTT; cdr3_aa: CASSFSGTDTQYF
d_call: TRBD1; clone_size: NA; j_call: TRBJ2-1; v_call: TRBV6-5; cdr3_nt: TGTGCCAGCAGTTACTTCCAGGGGGCATCCGCCAATGAGCAGTTCTTC; cdr3_aa: CASSYFQGASANEQFF
d_call: NA; clone_size: NA; j_call: TRBJ1-2; v_call: TRBV6-5; cdr3_nt: TGTGCCAGCAGCCCACAGGGATATGGCTACACCTTC; cdr3_aa: CASSPQGYGYTF
d_call: TRBD1; clone_size: NA; j_call: TRBJ1-5; v_call: TRBV6-5; cdr3_nt: TGTGCCAGCGAGGAGTGGGACAGGGGACAGCCCCAGCATTTT; cdr3_aa: CASEEWDRGQPQHF
d_call: NA; clone_size: NA; j_call: TRBJ1-1; v_call: TRBV29-1; cdr3_nt: TGCAGCGTGGGAAGGGGGTTTCGGGGCACTGAAGCTTTCTTT; cdr3_aa: CSVGRGFRGTEAFF
d_call: TRBD2; clone_size: NA; j_call: TRBJ2-1; v_call: TRBV7-3; cdr3_nt: TGTGCCAGCAGCCAATGGACTAGCGGGATCAATGAGCAGTTCTTC; cdr3_aa: CASSQWTSGINEQFF
d_call: NA; clone_size: NA; j_call: TRBJ2-1; v_call: TRBV24-1; cdr3_nt: TGTGCCACCAGTGTAGGGGATGAGCAGTTCTTC; cdr3_aa: CATSVGDEQFF
d_call: NA; clone_size: once; j_call: TRBJ2-3; v_call: TRBV7-3; cdr3_nt: TGTGCCAGCAGCCATGACTTAGCGACCGGGAGAGATACGCAGTATTTT; cdr3_aa: CASSHDLATGRDTQYF